This is a list of T cell receptor beta chains from one sample in a study of cytomegalovirus exposure and HLA in healthy donors. The protocol was immunoSEQ multiplex PCR, while the TCRdb copy is restricted to in-frame clones and leaves out a portion. The repertoire holds roughly 150,000 clones, with just under 80% as singletons. The specimen sequenced was PBMCs. The receptor source for this set is a woman between 40 and 55 years old in good health and CMV-seropositive. Both conserved end residues are part of each CDR3. A D gene is named only where the DNA matches it firmly. Only some rows state a clone size, as once, few, many or a class for expanded clones.

j_call v_call clone_size d_call cdr3_aa cdr3_nt
TRBJ2-7 TRBV30 - - CAWSLPRGIGYEQYF TGTGCCTGGAGTTTGCCCCGAGGGATCGGGTACGAGCAGTACTTC
TRBJ1-4 TRBV30 - - CAWRAGFWGREKLFF TGTGCCTGGAGGGCAGGATTTTGGGGCCGAGAAAAACTGTTTTTT
TRBJ2-3 TRBV25-1 - - CASIGADTQYF TGTGCCAGCATCGGAGCGGATACGCAGTATTTT
TRBJ2-5 TRBV7-8 - TRBD1 CASSLGGQGSETQYF TGTGCCAGCAGCTTAGGGGGACAGGGCTCAGAGACCCAGTACTTC
TRBJ1-5 TRBV6-6 - - CASLIVPDTNQPQHF TGTGCCAGTTTGATCGTCCCAGATACGAATCAGCCCCAGCATTTT
TRBJ1-2 TRBV5-4 - TRBD1 CASSPPGQGTGYTF TGTGCCAGCAGCCCGCCGGGACAGGGGACTGGCTACACCTTC
TRBJ2-2 TRBV11-3 - TRBD2 CASSLGPGLAAGELFF TGTGCCAGCAGCTTAGGACCGGGACTAGCAGCCGGGGAGCTGTTTTTT
TRBJ2-3 TRBV7-2 once TRBD2 CASRVAGGEISTDTQYF TGTGCCAGCAGGGTAGCGGGGGGCGAGATTAGCACAGATACGCAGTATTTT
TRBJ1-2 TRBV27 - TRBD1 CASSSRGQGNGYTF TGTGCCAGCAGTTCCCGGGGACAGGGGAATGGCTACACCTTC
TRBJ2-5 TRBV5-4 - TRBD2 CASSPPGSTGGETQYF TGTGCCAGCAGCCCCCCCGGTTCGACGGGGGGAGAGACCCAGTACTTC
TRBJ2-2 TRBV5-8 - TRBD1 CASRVGQGVFPGELFF TGTGCCAGCAGGGTCGGACAGGGGGTCTTTCCCGGGGAGCTGTTTTTT
TRBJ1-5 TRBV5-5 - - CASSLPGGNQPQHF TGTGCCAGCAGCTTACCCGGGGGCAATCAGCCCCAGCATTTT
TRBJ2-3 TRBV4-2 - TRBD2 CASSQDSINRLAGTTDTQYF TGTGCCAGCAGCCAAGATTCTATCAATCGACTAGCGGGGACCACAGATACGCAGTATTTT
TRBJ2-3 TRBV11-3 - - CASSENVKDTQYF TGTGCCAGCAGTGAGAACGTTAAAGATACGCAGTATTTT
TRBJ1-6 TRBV5-1 once TRBD1 CASSLETGSGPPLHF TGCGCCAGCAGCTTGGAGACAGGGTCAGGTCCACCCCTCCACTTT
TRBJ1-1 TRBV7-9 - - CASSANWAFF TGTGCCAGCAGCGCTAATTGGGCTTTCTTT
TRBJ2-2 TRBV7-6 - - CASSRFGGRNTGELFF TGTGCCAGCAGCCGCTTTGGGGGGAGGAACACCGGGGAGCTGTTTTTT
TRBJ2-7 TRBV7-2 - TRBD1 CASQNMDRDTGEQYF TGTGCCAGCCAAAACATGGACAGGGACACGGGGGAGCAGTACTTC
TRBJ2-1 TRBV15 few - CATSRTADSASEQFF TGTGCCACCAGCAGAACAGCCGACAGCGCGAGTGAGCAGTTCTTC
TRBJ2-5 TRBV2 - - CASSEARGSLQYF TGTGCCAGCAGTGAGGCCAGGGGAAGCCTGCAGTACTTC
TRBJ1-1 TRBV15 - - CATSRATRNTEAFF TGTGCCACCAGCAGAGCAACGAGGAACACTGAAGCTTTCTTT
TRBJ2-2 TRBV9 - - CASRGQEGLNTGELFF TGTGCCAGCAGAGGACAGGAGGGCCTTAACACCGGGGAGCTGTTTTTT
TRBJ1-1 TRBV29-1 - - CSVEGHNMWGDLGNTEAFF TGCAGCGTTGAAGGGCACAATATGTGGGGGGACCTCGGGAACACTGAAGCTTTCTTT
TRBJ2-3 TRBV30 - TRBD1 CAWSVQGPDTQYF TGTGCCTGGAGTGTACAGGGGCCAGATACGCAGTATTTT
TRBJ2-1 TRBV10-3 - - CAIRGTPTSYNEQFF TGTGCCATCAGAGGGACACCGACCTCCTACAATGAGCAGTTCTTC
TRBJ1-3 TRBV4-3 - - CASSRNRGGTGNTIYF TGCGCCAGCTCTAGGAACCGGGGGGGTACTGGAAACACCATATATTTT
TRBJ2-7 TRBV15 - TRBD2 CATSRGTSGTYEQYF TGTGCCACCAGCAGAGGGACTAGCGGGACCTACGAGCAGTACTTC
TRBJ2-2 TRBV7-9 - TRBD2 CASSFGLADTGELFF TGTGCCAGCAGCTTCGGACTAGCGGACACCGGGGAGCTGTTTTTT
TRBJ1-1 TRBV6-5 - - CASSYSGGKGAEAFF TGTGCCAGCAGTTACTCCGGGGGGAAAGGGGCTGAAGCTTTCTTT
TRBJ2-6 TRBV2 once - CASSVSGANGLTF TGTGCCAGCAGTGTCTCTGGGGCCAACGGCCTGACTTTC
TRBJ2-2 TRBV18 - TRBD2 CASSPPGLAGPGTGELFF TGTGCCAGCTCACCACCGGGGCTAGCGGGGCCCGGCACCGGGGAGCTGTTTTTT
TRBJ2-6 TRBV19 - - CASSIDHSGANVLTF TGTGCCAGTAGTATAGATCACTCTGGGGCCAACGTCCTGACTTTC
TRBJ2-3 TRBV13 - TRBD1 CASSLRQGWADTQYF TGTGCCAGCAGCTTAAGACAGGGCTGGGCGGATACGCAGTATTTT
TRBJ1-5 TRBV6-1 - - CASSGGLRTGLNQPQHF TGTGCCAGCAGTGGGGGGTTGCGGACGGGACTCAATCAGCCCCAGCATTTT
TRBJ2-2 TRBV25-1 - - CASSDSNRANTGELFF TGTGCCAGCAGTGATAGTAACAGGGCGAACACCGGGGAGCTGTTTTTT
TRBJ2-1 TRBV18 - TRBD2 CASSPLSGGASEQFF TGTGCCAGCTCACCACTGAGCGGGGGGGCGTCTGAGCAGTTCTTC
TRBJ2-2 TRBV4-3 - TRBD2 CASSQAGGGTGELFF TGCGCCAGCAGCCAAGCGGGGGGGGGCACCGGGGAGCTGTTTTTT
TRBJ1-2 TRBV5-4 - - CASSLGQGAGYTF TGTGCCAGCAGCTTGGGCCAGGGTGCTGGCTACACCTTC
TRBJ2-1 TRBV6-1 - TRBD1 CASSERAGQGYNEQFF TGTGCCAGCAGTGAACGGGCGGGACAGGGGTACAATGAGCAGTTCTTC
TRBJ2-1 TRBV7-3 - TRBD1 CASSLTRTGGTNEQFF TGTGCCAGCAGCTTAACGAGGACAGGGGGGACCAATGAGCAGTTCTTC